One sample yielded the 2 T cell receptor beta chains listed below, sequenced in a study of CD8 T cells in Susac syndrome. RNA in amounts of about 0.45 to 1 ug was reverse transcribed with random hexamers. TCRdb re-derived calls from the immunoSEQ multiplex PCR reads in MiXCR, one entry per CDR3 protein. The sample records around 190,000 distinct CDR3 sequences, 95% being singletons. Sequenced: CD4+ T cells from PBMCs. These receptors were collected from a human donor in good health.

The genes are TRBV9 and TRBJ1-5, with 8 bases lining up with TRBD1. Trimming took 3 bases from V and 3 from J; bases not matched to a gene: 5. Germline V gene data show CDR1 as SGDLS and CDR2 as YYNGEE. CDR3 size: 15 residues. CDR3 DNA sequence: TGTGCCAGCAGCGCGACAGGGGATACCAATCAGCCCCAGCATTTT. It translates to CASSATGDTNQPQHF.

The chain links TRBV29-1 to TRBJ2-5; D remains ambiguous. Germline V lookup: CDR1 SQVTM, CDR2 ANQGSEA. Trimming took 5 bases from V and 5 from J, leaving 9 bases between them. The CDR3 extends over 11 amino acids. As DNA, the CDR3 is TGCAGCGTTCGACCCGGGGAGACCCAGTACTTC. Encoded protein: CSVRPGETQYF.